The TCR beta chain described here comes from a study of CD8 T cells in ankylosing spondylitis (dated by TCRdb to 2017 to 2019). Looking at the study overall: T cell receptor beta repertoires were profiled in healthy donors and ankylosing spondylitis patients so that disease-linked TCR variants could be found. In total, the full study cohort was made up of about 110 healthy donors and 20 to 25 ankylosing spondylitis patients. Peripheral blood was sampled, and synovial fluid was also collected from ankylosing spondylitis patients.

The sequencer was an Illumina HiSeq 2500. Quantitative 5'-RACE with molecular barcodes was used to prepare TCR beta libraries. Under the source paper's analysis protocol: Disease-linked TCR variants were identified with a new computational method built on a probabilistic model of VDJ rearrangement. Using fastp at Q25 and MiXCR, TCRdb reprocessed the public reads and kept productive beta chains. A single entry per CDR3 protein holds the most common genes and DNA from its merged rows. TCRdb, rather than the study authors, made the V and J calls. Across this sample there are 85,000 to 100,000 distinct CDR3 sequences, with about 9.1% seen only once. 5.1% of the sample lies in the top ten. The CDR3, from cysteine to phenylalanine, totals 13 residues. The kept DNA is CDR3 alone, 39 bases in frame from the first base. Trimming takes 6 bases off V and 10 bases off J; junction bases not matched to a gene: 10. Based on the germline V gene, the CDR1 and CDR2 sequences are SGHDT and YYEEEE.

General study outcomes and caveats: The disease-linked clones were reported to be significantly enriched in matched synovial fluid samples from ankylosing spondylitis patients. The disease-linked clones had a CD8+ phenotype and were found at relatively low frequencies in peripheral blood. Some motif variants had previously been reported in the synovial fluid and blood of reactive arthritis patients, which suggests shared mechanisms of disease initiation. Blood from ankylosing spondylitis patients appeared to be characterized by a TCR beta motif composed of about eight highly homologous amino acid variants.

There are many counts of this clonotype. What antigen it recognizes has not been identified. No per-base quality is available; no much larger clone lies one base away. Sequencing was performed on blood, either unsorted or a sorted T cell fraction (not recorded which). The receptor was derived from a male donor with ankylosing spondylitis or in good health (not recorded which). The chain was built from TRBV5-6 and TRBJ2-3; 8 bases in the middle match TRBD1. The nucleotide sequence is given as TGTGCCAGCACCCTGGACAGGGAGGTTGCGCAGTATTTT. Protein translation: CASTLDREVAQYF. Here the CDR3 is joined to the reference TRBV5-6 and TRBJ2-3 genes, and the full variable domain is: DAGVTQSPTHLIKTRGQQVTLRCSPKSGHDTVSWYQQALGQGPQFIFQYYEEEERQRGNFPDRFSGHQFPNYSSELNVNALLLGDSALYLCASTLDREVAQYFGPGTRLTVL.